The source of this TCR beta chain is a study of blood T cell repertoires in COVID-19. Looking at the study overall: Samples came from the United States, Italy and Spain, spanning acute and convalescent COVID-19. Nucleic acid was either cDNA or gDNA, and it came from T cells, B-cell-depleted T cells, or PBMCs.

Data came from immunoSEQ multiplex PCR; TCRdb stores just in-frame clones and leaves some out. Among some 63,000 clones listed, around 79% were seen once. The trim removed 4 bases at V and 2 bases at J, leaving 5 bases unmatched. The length of the CDR3 is 14 residues. The germline CDR1 and CDR2 sequences are KGHSH and LQKENI. Sequencing was performed on peripheral blood. The chain employs TRBV18 and TRBJ2-7; TRBD1 aligns across 7 bases. The sequence was obtained from a human donor in a cohort sampled during active COVID-19. The CDR3 is CASSLGQATYEQYF. Here the CDR3 DNA reads TGTGCCAGCTCACTTGGACAGGCCACCTACGAGCAGTACTTC.